This is a list of T cell receptor beta chains from one sample in a study of cytomegalovirus exposure and HLA in healthy donors. Profiled with immunoSEQ multiplex PCR; TCRdb holds only in-frame clones, not every one. The sample includes about 160,000 clones, roughly 80% seen only once; the top ten take approximately 3%. Sequenced input: PBMCs. The source of these receptors is a woman aged 35 to 49 in good health and CMV-seronegative. Both conserved end residues are part of each CDR3. Each record gives: J gene, V gene, clone size, D gene, CDR3 DNA, CDR3 protein. D genes are given only for firm matches. Clone size is shown for a subset of rows, as once, few, many or a class of expanded clone.

TRBJ1-3 TRBV5-1 NA TRBD1 TGCGCCAGCAGCGTTGCGACAGGGGGCCCGGACACCATATATTTT CASSVATGGPDTIYF
TRBJ2-1 TRBV7-8 NA TRBD2 TGTGCCAGCAGCTTAGTCATGAGCGGGGGGACTAGCTCCTACAATGAGCAGTTCTTC CASSLVMSGGTSSYNEQFF
TRBJ1-4 TRBV2 NA NA TGTGCCAGCAGTGAAGCGCGCGACAGCAGCCCAGAAAAACTGTTTTTT CASSEARDSSPEKLFF
TRBJ2-7 TRBV14 NA TRBD1 TGTGCCAGCAGCCAGACGTTGGGACAGGGGCTCTACGAGCAGTACTTC CASSQTLGQGLYEQYF
TRBJ2-1 TRBV4-1 NA TRBD2 TGCGCCAGCAGCCAAGGGGGTTGGCTAGCGGGGCTCGGGCAGTTCTTC CASSQGGWLAGLGQFF
TRBJ2-4 TRBV4-1 NA TRBD1 TGCGCCAGCAGCCAAGGAGACAGGGGGCAGGAGGGAAACATTCAGTACTTC CASSQGDRGQEGNIQYF
TRBJ1-3 TRBV9 NA NA TGTGCCAGCAGCGTAGGAGCGAGGGGGGGGAACACCATATATTTT CASSVGARGGNTIYF
TRBJ1-1 TRBV2 once NA TGTGCCAGCAGCTTCGTCCTGGGGGGCACTGAAGCTTTCTTT CASSFVLGGTEAFF
TRBJ2-5 TRBV19 NA TRBD2 TGTGCCAGTCGAGCAGCGGGGCTGGGAGAGACCCAGTACTTC CASRAAGLGETQYF
TRBJ2-7 TRBV27 NA TRBD1 TGTGCCAGCAGTCCCCGAACAGGGGGTAGCGAGCAGTACTTC CASSPRTGGSEQYF
TRBJ1-6 TRBV4-2 NA TRBD1 TGTGCCAGCAGCCCACTCACAGGGGGCACTTCACCCCTCCACTTT CASSPLTGGTSPLHF
TRBJ1-2 TRBV4-1 NA TRBD1 TGCGCCAGCAGCCTACACTCCGGGACAGAAAATGGCTACACCTTC CASSLHSGTENGYTF
TRBJ2-7 TRBV11-2 NA TRBD1 TGTGCCAGCAGCGAACCGGGACAGGGGTCCTCCTACGAGCAGTACTTC CASSEPGQGSSYEQYF
TRBJ1-2 TRBV5-1 NA NA TGCGCCAGCAGCTTGGATAGACAGGATTTCTATGGCTACACCTTC CASSLDRQDFYGYTF
TRBJ1-1 TRBV10-2 NA NA TGCGCCAGCAGTCGGACGGTGGGGGGGAACACTGAAGCTTTCTTT CASSRTVGGNTEAFF
TRBJ2-1 TRBV9 NA TRBD2 TGTGCCAGCAGCGTAGCGGGGGGGCCCTACAATGAGCAGTTCTTC CASSVAGGPYNEQFF
TRBJ1-5 TRBV19 NA NA TGTGCCAGTAGTATTATGGGAGATCAGCCCCAGCATTTT CASSIMGDQPQHF
TRBJ2-6 TRBV18 few NA TGTGCCAGCTCGCAACTAGCCCCTGGGGCCAACGTCCTGACTTTC CASSQLAPGANVLTF
TRBJ1-2 TRBV4-2 NA TRBD1 TGTGCCAGCAGCCGAGCAACAGGGGGCTCGGATGGCTACACCTTC CASSRATGGSDGYTF
TRBJ1-2 TRBV7-9 NA NA TGTGCCAGCAGCTTGGATCAGGGTCGTCGCTACACCTTC CASSLDQGRRYTF
TRBJ2-3 TRBV4-1 NA TRBD2 TGCGCCAGCAGCCAAGTACATTCGGGGGGGCTTACAGATACGCAGTATTTT CASSQVHSGGLTDTQYF
TRBJ1-2 TRBV6-6 NA NA TGTGCCAGCAGTTATGGTGGAGGGGGCTACACCTTC CASSYGGGGYTF
TRBJ1-4 TRBV9 NA NA TGTGCCAGCAGAACCTCAGGGGATGAAAAACTGTTTTTT CASRTSGDEKLFF
TRBJ1-1 TRBV30 few TRBD1 TGTGCCGGATTAGGGACAGCACACTTCTTGAACACTGAAGCTTTCTTT CAGLGTAHFLNTEAFF